The 13 T cell receptor beta chains listed next were all sequenced from one sample in a study of shared clonotypes between healthy human individuals. Clones were sequenced by immunoSEQ multiplex PCR, and TCRdb holds only the in-frame ones, with some missing. The sample includes 1.5 million to 1.9 million clones, under 99% of them seen just once. The sample was naive CD4+ T cells sorted from blood. Subset noted: CD45RA+ positively selected. These receptors came from a man aged 30-40 years in good health.

This chain uses TRBV16 with TRBJ2-1, with D maybe TRBD1 (5 bases). The ends were cut back, 0 bases at V and 0 bases at J, with 9 bases in the middle. Per germline, CDR1 KGHSY and CDR2 FQNENV. CDR3 size: 16 residues. CDR3 sequence reads: CASSQSGPGSYNEQFF. CDR3 nucleotide sequence: TGTGCCAGCAGCCAATCGGGGCCCGGCTCCTACAATGAGCAGTTCTTC. The full variable domain, rest sourced from reference TRBV16 and TRBJ2-1, is GEEVAQTPKHLVRGEGQKAKLYCAPIKGHSYVFWYQQVLKNEFKFLISFQNENVFDETGMPKERFSAKCLPNSPCSLEIQATKLEDSAVYFCASSQSGPGSYNEQFFGPGTRLTVL.

The chain carries TRBV5-1 and TRBJ2-5; 8 bases are shared with TRBD2. The CDR3 loop spans 15 amino acids. Looked up from germline, CDR1 is SGHRS and CDR2 is YFSETQ. With V trimmed by 3 bases and J by 2 bases, 6 bases remained unmatched. CDR3 DNA: TGCGCCAGCAGCTGGAGCGGGGGTCCGCAAGAGACCCAGTACTTC. Its protein product is CASSWSGGPQETQYF.

The V call is TRBV11-2, the J call TRBJ2-1, with 9 bases matching TRBD2. The germline V gene has CDR1 SGHAT and CDR2 FQNNGV. The CDR3 contains 13 residues. Trimming at V came to 6 bases and at J to 4 bases, leaving 1 base not matched to a gene. The CDR3 loop reads CASRLAGYNEQFF. DNA for the CDR3: TGTGCCAGCAGGCTAGCGGGGTACAATGAGCAGTTCTTC.

This rearrangement joins TRBV2 to TRBJ1-1; D possibly corresponds to TRBD1 (5 bases). In germline, CDR1 is SNHLY, CDR2 FYNNEI. V was trimmed by 0 bases and J by 10 bases, leaving 15 bases between them. The CDR3 consists of 14 residues. CDR3 DNA: TGTGCCAGCAGTGAAGCAAATAGGGCTGGGGGAGCTTTCTTT. It codes for CASSEANRAGGAFF.

The chain has TRBV7-2 and TRBJ1-2; 7 nucleotides align to TRBD1. CDR3 length: 17 residues. V was clipped by 1 base and J by 6 bases; unmatched bases: 14. CDR1 and CDR2 from the germline V gene are SGHTA and FQGNSA. The CDR3 region is CASSLGPRQGIGDGYTF. In DNA, the CDR3 is TGTGCCAGCAGCTTAGGCCCCCGACAGGGAATAGGCGATGGCTACACCTTC.

Only one count was recorded for this clone. CDR3 sequence (DNA): TGCGCCAGCAGCGCAGATGGACAGGGGTACTACGAGCAGTACTTC. Amino acids: CASSADGQGYYEQYF. The chain recombines TRBV5-1 with TRBJ2-7; 9 nucleotides match TRBD1. The CDR3 has 15 amino acids. Germline assignment: CDR1 SGHRS and CDR2 YFSETQ. Trimming removed 4 bases from V and 3 bases from J; junction bases left unmatched: 8. Looking up the rest from reference TRBV5-1 and TRBJ2-7 gives the full variable domain: KAGVTQTPRYLIKTRGQQVTLSCSPISGHRSVSWYQQTPGQGLQFLFEYFSETQRNKGNFPGRFSGRQFSNSRSEMNVSTLELGDSALYLCASSADGQGYYEQYFGPGTRLTVT.

The chain's CDR3 is CASSLMGGQFYEQYF. For the CDR3, the DNA is TGTGCCAGCAGCTTAATGGGAGGCCAATTCTACGAGCAGTACTTC. The V gene is TRBV7-2, the J gene TRBJ2-7; tentative D call: TRBD2 (6 bases). CDR1 is SGHTA, CDR2 FQGNSA, per germline. V shed 2 bases and J shed 3 bases, with 14 bases lying between them. The CDR3 runs 15 residues.

J is TRBJ2-7 and V is TRBV5-1; the D gene is possibly TRBD2 (6 bases). The CDR3 length is 14 residues. Per the germline V gene, CDR1 is SGHRS and CDR2 is YFSETQ. The V and J ends lost 6 bases and 3 bases respectively, with 16 bases between them. CDR3 bases: TGCGCCAGCACCGTAGGAGACGGGAGCTACGAGCAGTACTTC. Protein sequence: CASTVGDGSYEQYF.

J is TRBJ1-5 and V is TRBV27; no reliable D call. CDR3 length: 12 residues. Trimming pared 8 bases from V and 2 bases from J, leaving 7 bases between. Germline V gives CDR1 MNHEY, CDR2 SMNVEV (reference sequence). CDR3 sequence: CASLYCNQPQHF. DNA of the CDR3: TGTGCCAGCCTCTACTGCAATCAGCCCCAGCATTTT.

V usage is TRBV7-2 and J usage is TRBJ1-2; a possible D gene is TRBD1 (5 bases). The CDR3 runs 15 residues. Trimming cost V 1 base and J 5 bases, with 14 bases left between them. CDR1 is SGHTA and CDR2 is FQGNSA in the germline V gene. The CDR3 protein is CASSLDGAPYYGYTF. The DNA of the CDR3 is TGTGCCAGCAGCTTAGACGGGGCTCCTTATTATGGCTACACCTTC.

The chain is built from TRBV10-3 and TRBJ2-7, with D tentatively TRBD2 (5 bases). Germline V lookup: CDR1 ENHRY, CDR2 SYGVKD. This CDR3 spans 13 amino acids. Trimming took 5 bases from V and 5 from J, leaving 13 bases between them. The CDR3 sequence is CAISIGNSNEQYF. The CDR3 DNA follows: TGTGCCATCAGTATCGGGAATTCTAACGAGCAGTACTTC.

V gene TRBV4-1 combines with J gene TRBJ2-7; D may be TRBD1 (6 bases). The CDR3 has 16 amino acids. Germline V gene data show CDR1 as MGHRA and CDR2 as YSYEKL. V was trimmed by 0 bases and J by 6 bases, leaving 18 bases between them. In DNA form, the CDR3 reads TGCGCCAGCAGCCAAGACCCGGGATACAGGGTCTCCGAGCAGTACTTC. Encoded protein: CASSQDPGYRVSEQYF.

CDR3 in DNA: TGTGCCAGCAGCTTACACCCGAGCACTGAAGCTTTCTTT. Translation: CASSLHPSTEAFF. The chain is built from TRBV7-3 and TRBJ1-1, with D uncertain. The germline V gene encodes CDR1 SGHTA and CDR2 FQGTGA. The CDR3 runs to 13 residues. V lost 2 bases and J 4 bases, leaving 8 bases between the germline ends.